The 6 T cell receptor beta chains given below trace back to one sample, sequenced in a study of blood T cell repertoires in COVID-19. Only in-frame clones appear in the TCRdb table, and some are missing; sequencing was by immunoSEQ multiplex PCR. Of 150,000 or so clones in the sample, approximately 80% were seen once. Sequenced material: PBMCs or T cells enriched from blood (not recorded which). The receptors shown here come from a man aged 65-85 years who had been exposed to COVID-19.

This clone showed up just a few times. This chain connects TRBV18 to TRBJ1-1; TRBD1 might be the D (6 bases). The germline V and J ends were trimmed by 0 bases and 5 bases, with 19 bases remaining between them. Germline V gives CDR1 KGHSH, CDR2 LQKENI. This CDR3 spans 17 amino acids. CDR3 in DNA: TGTGCCAGCTCACCACCGGGTAGGGGGAGGGAGAGAACTGAAGCTTTCTTT. Translation gives CASSPPGRGRERTEAFF.

This chain's CDR3 is CASSQERQVTGELFF. In DNA, the CDR3 is TGCGCCAGCAGCCAAGAGAGACAGGTCACCGGGGAGCTGTTTTTT. The chain joins TRBV4-1 to TRBJ2-2; D is possibly TRBD1 (6 bases). The CDR3 covers 15 residues. Per germline, CDR1 MGHRA and CDR2 YSYEKL. The V end lost 0 bases, the J end lost 4 bases, and 9 bases lay between the germline ends.

The genes are TRBV10-2 and TRBJ1-5, with D unclear. V was pared by 2 bases and J by 9 bases, with 11 bases between. Looked up from germline, CDR1 is WSHSY and CDR2 is SAAADI. The CDR3 spans 13 residues. The CDR3 region is CASSEREGGPQHF. DNA for the CDR3: TGCGCCAGCAGTGAGAGGGAGGGAGGGCCCCAGCATTTT.

The chain carries TRBV12-5 and TRBJ1-1; D is possibly TRBD1 (6 bases). CDR1 is LGHNT, CDR2 FRNRAP, per germline. V gave up 6 bases and J gave up 11 bases, with 16 bases separating them. The CDR3 has 12 amino acids. DNA for the CDR3: TGTGCTAGTGGCCTCCAGGGGTGGGGGGCTTTCTTT. This encodes CASGLQGWGAFF.

The V call is TRBV4-3, the J call TRBJ1-3; D gene uncertain. V shed 0 bases and J shed 0 bases, with 12 bases lying between them. This CDR3 region has 17 residues. Germline V gene lookup returns CDR1 LGHNA and CDR2 YSLEER. This CDR3 reads CASSQEEARNSGNTIYF. CDR3 sequence (DNA): TGCGCCAGCAGCCAAGAGGAGGCGCGGAACTCTGGAAACACCATATATTTT.

V and J are TRBV19 and TRBJ2-5; TRBD1 agrees at 10 bases. CDR1 and CDR2 from the germline V gene are LNHDA and SQIVND (reference sequence). The V gene end was trimmed by 3 bases and the J gene end by 7 bases; junction bases not matched to a gene: 8. The CDR3 consists of 15 residues. Written as DNA, the CDR3 is TGTGCCAGTAGTATCGGAGGGACAGGGGTAGGGACCCAGTACTTC. It translates to CASSIGGTGVGTQYF.